The 10 T cell receptor beta chains below were found in one sample sequenced in a study of T cell responses to AZD1222 COVID-19 vaccine. The protocol was immunoSEQ multiplex PCR, while the TCRdb copy is restricted to in-frame clones and leaves out a portion. The top ten hold roughly 6.5% of the sample, which has some 130,000 clones, 75% to 90% seen once. The material was peripheral blood, obtained on day 0 of AZD1222 vaccination. These receptors were taken from an adult in good health.

This sequence joins TRBV29-1 and TRBJ2-3; D unresolved. This CDR3 has 12 residues. CDR1 SQVTM and CDR2 ANQGSEA come from the germline V gene. The CDR3 is CTILVLADTQYF. The CDR3 nucleotides are TGCACTATATTGGTCTTGGCAGATACGCAGTATTTT.

The rearrangement joins TRBV5-5 to TRBJ1-3; D is unclear. CDR3 length equals 15 residues. Deletions cut 1 base from V and 1 base from J, with 9 bases between. CDR1 SGHKS and CDR2 YYEKEE come from the germline V gene (reference sequence). CDR3 in amino acids: CASSLNAQSGNTIYF. DNA for the CDR3: TGTGCCAGCAGCTTGAACGCACAGTCTGGAAACACCATATATTTT.

The CDR3, as DNA: TGTGCCAGCAGCCAAGGGGCAGGGGGCCGTCCCCGACCATACAATGAGCAGTTCTTC. Translating gives CASSQGAGGRPRPYNEQFF. The chain is built from TRBV3-1 (or the pseudogene TRBV3-2) and TRBJ2-1; 8 positions match TRBD1. This CDR3 region has 19 residues. The V gene end was trimmed by 1 base and the J gene end by 4 bases; junction bases not matched to a gene: 15. Germline V gene data show CDR1 as LGHDT and CDR2 as YNNKEL (reference sequence).

The genes are TRBV19 and TRBJ1-1; 8 positions match TRBD1. Losses at the gene ends were 1 base for V and 5 bases for J; bases not matched to a gene: 12. Germline V gene sequence: CDR1 LNHDA, CDR2 SQIVND (reference sequence). This CDR3 is 17 amino acids long. CDR3 amino acids: CASSIGRGQNSRTEAFF. CDR3 nucleotides: TGTGCCAGTAGTATAGGCAGGGGGCAGAACTCGAGGACTGAAGCTTTCTTT.

This clone was seen a few times. The chain employs TRBV5-6 and TRBJ2-5; 8 bases line up with TRBD1. In germline, CDR1 is SGHDT, CDR2 YYEEEE. The trim removed 5 bases at V and 3 bases at J, leaving 12 bases unmatched. The CDR3 covers 16 residues. The DNA for the CDR3 is TGTGCCAGCAGTGTCAGGGGGCGACCAGGGGAAGAGACCCAGTACTTC. Protein product: CASSVRGRPGEETQYF.

The chain uses TRBV7-9 and TRBJ1-4, with a possible D match to TRBD1 (5 bases). V gave up 5 bases and J gave up 8 bases, with 9 bases separating them. Germline loops: CDR1 SEHNR, CDR2 FQNEAQ (reference sequence). CDR3 length: 12 amino acids. The CDR3 DNA reads TGTGCCAGCAGCAGGGGACTCGAAAAACTGTTTTTT. It yields the protein CASSRGLEKLFF.

The chain is built from TRBV27 and TRBJ1-6; possibly TRBD1 for D (6 bases). Trimming cost V 5 bases and J 3 bases, with 17 bases left between them. Germline V CDR1 and CDR2: MNHEY, SMNVEV (reference sequence). The CDR3 extends over 17 amino acids. The chain's CDR3 is CASSTQQGRVYNSPLHF. The CDR3 DNA is TGTGCCAGCAGTACCCAACAGGGACGGGTCTATAATTCACCCCTCCACTTT.

The chain carries TRBV20-1 and TRBJ1-2; D not certain. The V end lost 5 bases, the J end lost 10 bases, and 8 bases lay between the germline ends. From germline, CDR1 is DFQATT and CDR2 SNEGSKA (reference sequence). This CDR3 region has 9 residues. CDR3 loop: CSASFFYTF. The CDR3 DNA reads as TGCAGTGCTTCTTTCTTCTACACCTTC.

Note on this clone: The same CDR3 also results from other DNA sequences found in this sample. The chain carries TRBV3-1 (or the pseudogene TRBV3-2) and TRBJ1-3; D remains ambiguous. Trimming removed 4 bases at V and 4 bases at J, with 5 bases between. CDR3 size: 12 residues. Germline CDR1 reads LGHDT; CDR2 reads YNNKEL (reference sequence). In DNA, the CDR3 is TGTGCCAGCAGCCTAGGGGGAAACACCATATATTTT. Translated, it gives CASSLGGNTIYF.

J is TRBJ1-2 and V is TRBV6-5; TRBD1 might be the D (5 bases). The germline V gene encodes CDR1 MNHEY and CDR2 SVGAGI. V lost 7 bases, J lost 2 bases, and 14 bases lay in between. This CDR3 has 14 amino acids. CDR3 in amino acids: CASIPGLGNYGYTF. The CDR3 nucleotides are TGTGCCAGCATTCCGGGGCTTGGCAACTATGGCTACACCTTC.